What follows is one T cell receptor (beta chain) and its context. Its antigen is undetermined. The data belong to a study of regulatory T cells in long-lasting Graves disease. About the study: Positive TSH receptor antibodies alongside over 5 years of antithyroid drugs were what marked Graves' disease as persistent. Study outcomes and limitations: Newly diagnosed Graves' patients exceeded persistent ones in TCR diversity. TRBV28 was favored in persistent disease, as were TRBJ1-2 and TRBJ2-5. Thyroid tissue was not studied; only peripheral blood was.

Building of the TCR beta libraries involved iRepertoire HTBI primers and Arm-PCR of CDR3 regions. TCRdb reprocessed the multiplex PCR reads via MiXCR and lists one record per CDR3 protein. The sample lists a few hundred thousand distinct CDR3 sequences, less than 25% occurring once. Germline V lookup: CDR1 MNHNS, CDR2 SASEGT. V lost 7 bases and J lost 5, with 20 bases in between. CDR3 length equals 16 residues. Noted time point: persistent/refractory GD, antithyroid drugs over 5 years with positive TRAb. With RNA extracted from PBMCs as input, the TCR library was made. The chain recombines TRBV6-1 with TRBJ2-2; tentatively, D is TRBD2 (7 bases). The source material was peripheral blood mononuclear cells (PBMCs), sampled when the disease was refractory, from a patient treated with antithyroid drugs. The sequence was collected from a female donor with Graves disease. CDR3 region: CASKFPGGSGTGELFF. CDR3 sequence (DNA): TGTGCCAGCAAGTTCCCGGGGGGCTCGGGGACCGGGGAGCTGTTTTTT.